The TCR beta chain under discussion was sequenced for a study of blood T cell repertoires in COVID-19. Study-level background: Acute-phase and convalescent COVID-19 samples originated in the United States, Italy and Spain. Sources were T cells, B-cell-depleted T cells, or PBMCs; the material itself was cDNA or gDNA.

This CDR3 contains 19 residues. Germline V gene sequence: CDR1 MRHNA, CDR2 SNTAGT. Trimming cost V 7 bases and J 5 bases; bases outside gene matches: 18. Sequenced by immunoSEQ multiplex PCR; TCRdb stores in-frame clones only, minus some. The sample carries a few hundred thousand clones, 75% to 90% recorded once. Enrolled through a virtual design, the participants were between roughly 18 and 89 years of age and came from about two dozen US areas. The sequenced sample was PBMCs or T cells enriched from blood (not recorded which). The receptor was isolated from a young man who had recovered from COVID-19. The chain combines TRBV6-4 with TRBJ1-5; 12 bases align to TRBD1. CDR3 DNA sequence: TGTGCCAGCACCCAGCCGCCGGGACAGGGGGCTGAAGGGTATCAGCCCCAGCATTTT. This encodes CASTQPPGQGAEGYQPQHF.